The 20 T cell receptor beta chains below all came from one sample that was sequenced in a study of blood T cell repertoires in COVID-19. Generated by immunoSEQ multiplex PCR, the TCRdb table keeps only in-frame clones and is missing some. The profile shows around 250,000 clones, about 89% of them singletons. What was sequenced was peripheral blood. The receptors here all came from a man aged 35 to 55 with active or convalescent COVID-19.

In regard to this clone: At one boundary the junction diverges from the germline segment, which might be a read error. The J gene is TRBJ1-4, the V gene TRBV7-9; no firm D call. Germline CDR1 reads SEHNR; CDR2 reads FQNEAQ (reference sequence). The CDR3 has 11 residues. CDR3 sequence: CASSLSGRRIF. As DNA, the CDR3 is TGTGCCAGCAGCCTCTCGGGAAGGCGGATTTTT.

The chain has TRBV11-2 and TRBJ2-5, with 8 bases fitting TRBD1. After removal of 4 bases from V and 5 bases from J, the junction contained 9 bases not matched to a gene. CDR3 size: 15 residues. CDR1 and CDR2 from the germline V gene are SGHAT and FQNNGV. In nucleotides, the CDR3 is TGTGCCAGCAGCTCTAGACAGGGGATGTGGGAGACCCAGTACTTC. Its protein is CASSSRQGMWETQYF.

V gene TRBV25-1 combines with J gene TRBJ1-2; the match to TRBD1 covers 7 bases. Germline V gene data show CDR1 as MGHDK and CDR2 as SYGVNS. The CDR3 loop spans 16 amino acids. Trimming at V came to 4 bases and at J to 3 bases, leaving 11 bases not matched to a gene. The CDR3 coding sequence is TGTGCCAGCAGTGGAAGCACAGGGGAAAGTTACTATGGCTACACCTTC. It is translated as CASSGSTGESYYGYTF.

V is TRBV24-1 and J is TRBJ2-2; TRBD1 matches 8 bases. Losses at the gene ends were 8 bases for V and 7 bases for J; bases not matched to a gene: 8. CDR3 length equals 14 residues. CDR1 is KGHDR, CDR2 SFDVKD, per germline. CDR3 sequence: CATTPGQGNGELFF. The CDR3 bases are TGTGCCACCACCCCCGGACAGGGCAACGGGGAGCTGTTTTTT.

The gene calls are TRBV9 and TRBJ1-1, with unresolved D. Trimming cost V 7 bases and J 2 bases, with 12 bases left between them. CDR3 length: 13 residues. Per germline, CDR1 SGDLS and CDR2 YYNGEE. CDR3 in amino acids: CASQRAVNTEAFF. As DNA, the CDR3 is TGTGCCAGCCAGCGGGCAGTTAACACTGAAGCTTTCTTT.

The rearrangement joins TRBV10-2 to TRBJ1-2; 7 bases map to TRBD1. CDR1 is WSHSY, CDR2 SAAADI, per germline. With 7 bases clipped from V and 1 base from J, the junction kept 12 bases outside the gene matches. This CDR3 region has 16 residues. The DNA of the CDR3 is TGCGCCAGCACATCCGGGACAGACTTTGTTAACTATGGCTACACCTTC. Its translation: CASTSGTDFVNYGYTF.

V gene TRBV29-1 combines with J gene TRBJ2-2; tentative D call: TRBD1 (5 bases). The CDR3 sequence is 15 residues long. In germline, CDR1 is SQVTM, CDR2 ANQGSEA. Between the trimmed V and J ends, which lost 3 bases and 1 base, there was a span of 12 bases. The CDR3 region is CSVEGRGQNTGELFF. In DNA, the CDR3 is TGCAGCGTTGAGGGTAGGGGTCAGAACACCGGGGAGCTGTTTTTT.

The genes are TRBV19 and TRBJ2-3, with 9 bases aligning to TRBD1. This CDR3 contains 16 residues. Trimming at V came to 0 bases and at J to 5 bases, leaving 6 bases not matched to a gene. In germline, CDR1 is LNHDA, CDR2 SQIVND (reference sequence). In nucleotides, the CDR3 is TGTGCCAGTAGTATAGATGGGGACAGGGCGGGAGATACGCAGTATTTT. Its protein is CASSIDGDRAGDTQYF.

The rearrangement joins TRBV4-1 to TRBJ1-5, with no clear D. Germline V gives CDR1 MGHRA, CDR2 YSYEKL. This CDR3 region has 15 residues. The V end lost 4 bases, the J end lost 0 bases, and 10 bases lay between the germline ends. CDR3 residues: CASSPETGSNQPQHF. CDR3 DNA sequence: TGCGCCAGCAGCCCAGAGACGGGTAGCAATCAGCCCCAGCATTTT.

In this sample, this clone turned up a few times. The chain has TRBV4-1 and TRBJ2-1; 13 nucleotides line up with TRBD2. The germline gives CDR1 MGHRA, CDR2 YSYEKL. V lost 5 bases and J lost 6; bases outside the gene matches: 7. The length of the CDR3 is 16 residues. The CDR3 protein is CASSARTSGSGNEQFF. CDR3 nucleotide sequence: TGCGCCAGCAGCGCCAGGACTAGCGGGAGTGGCAATGAGCAGTTCTTC.

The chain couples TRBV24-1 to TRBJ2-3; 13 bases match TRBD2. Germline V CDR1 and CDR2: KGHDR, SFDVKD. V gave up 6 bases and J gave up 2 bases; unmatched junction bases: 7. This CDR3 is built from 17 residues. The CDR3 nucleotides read TGTGCCACCAGTCAAGGGACTAGCGGGATATTCACAGATACGCAGTATTTT. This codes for CATSQGTSGIFTDTQYF.

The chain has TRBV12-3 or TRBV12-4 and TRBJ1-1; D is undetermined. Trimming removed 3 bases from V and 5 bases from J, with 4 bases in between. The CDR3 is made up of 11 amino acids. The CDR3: CASSFETEAFF. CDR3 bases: TGTGCCAGCAGTTTTGAGACTGAAGCTTTCTTT.

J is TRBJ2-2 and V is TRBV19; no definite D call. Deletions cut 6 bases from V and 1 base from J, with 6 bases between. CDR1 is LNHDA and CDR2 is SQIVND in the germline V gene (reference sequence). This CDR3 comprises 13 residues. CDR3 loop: CASSYMNTGELFF. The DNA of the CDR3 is TGTGCCAGTAGCTATATGAACACCGGGGAGCTGTTTTTT.

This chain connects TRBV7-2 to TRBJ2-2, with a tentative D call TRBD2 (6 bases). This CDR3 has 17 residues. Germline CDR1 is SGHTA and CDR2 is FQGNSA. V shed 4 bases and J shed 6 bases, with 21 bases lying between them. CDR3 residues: CASSSRTDLPGAGELFF. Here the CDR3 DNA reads TGTGCCAGCAGCTCAAGGACGGATCTACCGGGGGCCGGGGAGCTGTTTTTT.

CDR3 in DNA: TGTGCCAGCAGTCCCCCCGGGACAGGAGCGATTTATGGCTACACCTTC. It yields the protein CASSPPGTGAIYGYTF. The rearrangement links TRBV6-2 or TRBV6-3 to TRBJ1-2; 8 nucleotides line up with TRBD1. Trimming took 5 bases from V and 5 from J; bases not matched to a gene: 13. Looked up from germline, CDR1 is MNHEY and CDR2 is SVGEGT. This CDR3 contains 16 residues.

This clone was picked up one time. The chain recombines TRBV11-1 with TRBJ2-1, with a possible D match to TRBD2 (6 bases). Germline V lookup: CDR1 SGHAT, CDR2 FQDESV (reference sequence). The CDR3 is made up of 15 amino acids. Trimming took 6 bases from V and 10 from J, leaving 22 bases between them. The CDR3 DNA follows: TGTGCCAGCAGTCCCCGGTCGGAGCCTGGAGGGGAGCAGTTCTTC. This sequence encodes CASSPRSEPGGEQFF.

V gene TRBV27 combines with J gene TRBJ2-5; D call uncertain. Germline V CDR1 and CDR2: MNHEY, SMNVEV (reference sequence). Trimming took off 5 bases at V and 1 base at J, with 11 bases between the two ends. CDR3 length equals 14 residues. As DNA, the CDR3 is TGTGCCAGCAGTCTACAGTTCCGCCAAGAGACCCAGTACTTC. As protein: CASSLQFRQETQYF.

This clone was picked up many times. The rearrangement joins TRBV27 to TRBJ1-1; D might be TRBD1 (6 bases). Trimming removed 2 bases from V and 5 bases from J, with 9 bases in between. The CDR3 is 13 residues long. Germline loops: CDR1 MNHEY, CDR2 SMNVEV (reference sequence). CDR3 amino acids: CASSLGQRTEAFF. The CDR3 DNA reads TGTGCCAGCAGTTTAGGACAGAGAACTGAAGCTTTCTTT.

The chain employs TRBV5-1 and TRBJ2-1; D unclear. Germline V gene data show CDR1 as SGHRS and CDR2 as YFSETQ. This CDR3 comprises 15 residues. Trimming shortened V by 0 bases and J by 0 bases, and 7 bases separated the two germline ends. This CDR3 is CASSLEPSSYNEQFF. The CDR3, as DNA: TGCGCCAGCAGCTTGGAGCCTAGCTCCTACAATGAGCAGTTCTTC.

CDR3 region: CASRSGGERWAFF. The DNA for the CDR3 is TGTGCCAGTAGATCGGGAGGGGAAAGATGGGCTTTCTTT. The V gene is TRBV19, the J gene TRBJ1-1; possible D gene TRBD1, 5 bases. This CDR3 comprises 13 residues. The germline V gene encodes CDR1 LNHDA and CDR2 SQIVND (reference sequence). The V and J ends lost 6 bases and 11 bases respectively, with 19 bases between them.